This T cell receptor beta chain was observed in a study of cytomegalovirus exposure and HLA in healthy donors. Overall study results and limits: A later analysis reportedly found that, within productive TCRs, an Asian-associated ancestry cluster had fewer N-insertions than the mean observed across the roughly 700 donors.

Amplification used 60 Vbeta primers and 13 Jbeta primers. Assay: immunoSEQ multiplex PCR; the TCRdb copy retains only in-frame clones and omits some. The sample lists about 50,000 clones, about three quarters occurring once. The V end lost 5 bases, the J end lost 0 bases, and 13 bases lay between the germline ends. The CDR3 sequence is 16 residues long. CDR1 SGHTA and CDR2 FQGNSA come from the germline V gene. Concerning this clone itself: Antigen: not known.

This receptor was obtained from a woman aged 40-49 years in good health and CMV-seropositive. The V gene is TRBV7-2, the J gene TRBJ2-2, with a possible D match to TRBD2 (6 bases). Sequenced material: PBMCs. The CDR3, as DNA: TGTGCCAGCAGCCGCCCGCGGACTACGAACACCGGGGAGCTGTTTTTT. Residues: CASSRPRTTNTGELFF.